The clone carrying this TCR beta chain was found a few times. As yet, its antigen is unknown. This sample is part of a study of CD8 T cells in ankylosing spondylitis. Per germline, CDR1 SQVTM and CDR2 ANQGSEA. Trimming took 1 base from V and 4 from J; bases not matched to a gene: 8. The CDR3 is 17 amino acids. Each CDR3 protein is one row after TCRdb ran MiXCR on the 5' RACE reads. The sample carries about 340,000 distinct CDR3 sequences, approximately 15% recorded once. General study findings and limits: In ankylosing spondylitis blood, a motif of eight highly homologous TCR beta variants appeared characteristic.

This receptor was obtained from a male donor with ankylosing spondylitis or in good health (not recorded which). The sequenced sample was blood, either unsorted or a sorted T cell fraction (not recorded which). This chain joins TRBV29-1 and TRBJ2-3; 13 bases agree with TRBD2. The CDR3 reads CSVEGKGTSGTSDTQYF. The CDR3 DNA is TGCAGCGTTGAAGGGAAGGGGACTAGCGGGACCTCAGATACGCAGTATTTT.